This TCR beta chain was documented in a study of identifying expanded T cells in peripheral blood. Notes on the study in general: Technical replicates showed roughly 1.2 changed clones; around two weeks roughly 16; four weeks 19. Variance in clone template counts between roughly 2-week samples significantly increased with total template count across all healthy donors.

To note about this clone: Its target is unknown.

Healthy donors had no documented immune events, such as infections, while sampled. CDR1 and CDR2 (germline): KGHSH, LQKENI. CDR3 length: 16 amino acids. V shed 3 bases and J 3 bases; nucleotides not matched to a gene: 4. The table came from immunoSEQ multiplex PCR; TCRdb's copy has only in-frame clones and leaves some out. Among about 58,000 clones listed, approximately 89% were seen once. What was sequenced was blood. V is TRBV18 and J is TRBJ2-1, with 11 bases fitting TRBD2. The source of this sequence is a person aged 18 to 75 in good health. The CDR3 bases are TGTGCCAGCTCACCCCCACTAGCGGGAGACTACAATGAGCAGTTCTTC. It encodes CASSPPLAGDYNEQFF.